This T cell receptor (beta chain) was sequenced for a study of OX40 agonist ivuxolimab in advanced cancers. Germline values: CDR1 SGHDN, CDR2 FVKESK. The germline V and J ends were trimmed by 1 base and 4 bases, with 6 bases remaining between them. This CDR3 comprises 13 residues. Sequenced by immunoSEQ multiplex PCR; TCRdb stores in-frame clones only, minus some. The sample yields tens of thousands of clones, less than 90% seen once. The V and J genes are TRBV14 and TRBJ2-3; D unresolved. The receptor was isolated from an adult with an advanced solid tumor such as melanoma, head and neck, liver or kidney cancer. The specimen comprised CD4+ or CD8+ T cells sorted from blood, sampled in a trial of the OX40 agonist ivuxolimab. The CDR3 DNA sequence: TGTGCCAGCAGCCAAGTAGAGTCAGATACGCAGTATTTT. Translating gives CASSQVESDTQYF.